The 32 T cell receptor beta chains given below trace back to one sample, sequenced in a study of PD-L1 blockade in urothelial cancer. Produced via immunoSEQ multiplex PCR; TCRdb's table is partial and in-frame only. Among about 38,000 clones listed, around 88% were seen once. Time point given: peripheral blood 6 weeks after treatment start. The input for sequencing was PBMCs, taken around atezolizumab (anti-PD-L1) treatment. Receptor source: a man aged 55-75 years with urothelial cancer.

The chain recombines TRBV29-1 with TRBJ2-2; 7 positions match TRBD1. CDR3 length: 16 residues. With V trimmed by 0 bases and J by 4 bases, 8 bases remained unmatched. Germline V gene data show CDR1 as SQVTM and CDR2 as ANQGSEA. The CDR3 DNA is TGCAGCGTTGAAGATAATACCAGGGGGTTCACCGGGGAGCTGTTTTTT. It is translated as CSVEDNTRGFTGELFF.

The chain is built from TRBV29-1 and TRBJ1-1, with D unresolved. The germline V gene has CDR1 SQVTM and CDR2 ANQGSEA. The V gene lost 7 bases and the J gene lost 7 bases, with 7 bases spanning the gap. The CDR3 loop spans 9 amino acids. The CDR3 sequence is CSAGIEAFF. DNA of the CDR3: TGCAGCGCGGGGATTGAAGCTTTCTTT.

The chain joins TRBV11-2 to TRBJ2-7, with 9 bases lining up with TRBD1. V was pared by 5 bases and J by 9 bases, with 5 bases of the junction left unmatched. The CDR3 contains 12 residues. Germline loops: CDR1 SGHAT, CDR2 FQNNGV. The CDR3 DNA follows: TGTGCCAGCAGCCTTGGACAGGGGCTGCAGTACTTC. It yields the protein CASSLGQGLQYF.

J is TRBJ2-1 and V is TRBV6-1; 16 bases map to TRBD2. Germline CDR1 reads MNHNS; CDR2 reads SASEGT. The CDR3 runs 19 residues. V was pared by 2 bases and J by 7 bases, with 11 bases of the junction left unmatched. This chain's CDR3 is CASSEYWGLAGGPENEQFF. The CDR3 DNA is TGTGCCAGCAGTGAATATTGGGGACTAGCGGGAGGGCCAGAGAATGAGCAGTTCTTC.

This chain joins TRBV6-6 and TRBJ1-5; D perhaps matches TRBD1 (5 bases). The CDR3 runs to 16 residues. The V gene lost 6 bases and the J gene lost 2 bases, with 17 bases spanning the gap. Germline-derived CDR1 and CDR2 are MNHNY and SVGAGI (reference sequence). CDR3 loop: CASRPRSPGGNQPQHF. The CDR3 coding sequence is TGTGCCAGCAGACCGCGGTCCCCGGGGGGCAATCAGCCCCAGCATTTT.

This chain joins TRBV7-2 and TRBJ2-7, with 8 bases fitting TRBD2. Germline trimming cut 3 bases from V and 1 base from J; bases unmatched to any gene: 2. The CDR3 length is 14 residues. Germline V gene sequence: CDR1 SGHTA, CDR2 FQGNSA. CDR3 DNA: TGTGCCAGCAGCTTTAGCGGGGATTCCTACGAGCAGTACTTC. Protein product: CASSFSGDSYEQYF.

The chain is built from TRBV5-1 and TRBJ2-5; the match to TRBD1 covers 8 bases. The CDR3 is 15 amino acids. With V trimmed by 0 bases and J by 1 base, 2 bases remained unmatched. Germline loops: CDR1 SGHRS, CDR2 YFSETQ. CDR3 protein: CASSLDGTGQETQYF. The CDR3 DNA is TGCGCCAGCAGCTTGGATGGGACAGGCCAAGAGACCCAGTACTTC.

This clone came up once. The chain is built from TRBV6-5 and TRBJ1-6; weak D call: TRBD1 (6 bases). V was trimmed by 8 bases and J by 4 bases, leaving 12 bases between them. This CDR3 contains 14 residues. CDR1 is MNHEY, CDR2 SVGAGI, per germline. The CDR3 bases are TGTGCCAGCGCCTACAGGGAATATAATTCACCCCTCCACTTT. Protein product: CASAYREYNSPLHF.

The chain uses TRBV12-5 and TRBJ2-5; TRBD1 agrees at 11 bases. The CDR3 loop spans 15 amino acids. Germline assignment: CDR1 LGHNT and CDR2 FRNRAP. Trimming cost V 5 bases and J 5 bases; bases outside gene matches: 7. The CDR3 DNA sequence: TGTGCTAGTGGTATGGGACAGGGGGTATTCGAGACCCAGTACTTC. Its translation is CASGMGQGVFETQYF.

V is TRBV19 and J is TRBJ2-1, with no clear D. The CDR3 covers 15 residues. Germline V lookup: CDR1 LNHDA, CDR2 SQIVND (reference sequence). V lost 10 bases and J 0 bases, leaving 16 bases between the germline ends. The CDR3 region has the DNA TGTGCCACCACCGATCGGTCCTTCTCCTACAATGAGCAGTTCTTC. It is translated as CATTDRSFSYNEQFF.

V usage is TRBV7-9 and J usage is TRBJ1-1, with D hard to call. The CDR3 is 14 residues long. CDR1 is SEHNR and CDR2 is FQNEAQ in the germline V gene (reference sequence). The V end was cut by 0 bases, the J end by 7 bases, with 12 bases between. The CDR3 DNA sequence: TGTGCCAGCAGCTTAGCGACGACGCGGGATGAAGCTTTCTTT. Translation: CASSLATTRDEAFF.

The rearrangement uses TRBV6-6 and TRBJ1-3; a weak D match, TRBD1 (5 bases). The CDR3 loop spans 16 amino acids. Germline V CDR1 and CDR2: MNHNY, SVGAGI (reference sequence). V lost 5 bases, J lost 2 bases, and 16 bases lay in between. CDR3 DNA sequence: TGTGCCAGCAGTAAACTCCAGGGTGGTGCTGGAAACACCATATATTTT. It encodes CASSKLQGGAGNTIYF.

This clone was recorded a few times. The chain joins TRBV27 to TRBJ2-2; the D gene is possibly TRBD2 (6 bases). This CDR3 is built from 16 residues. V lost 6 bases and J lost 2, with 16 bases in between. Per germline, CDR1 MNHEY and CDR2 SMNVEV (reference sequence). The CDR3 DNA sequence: TGTGCCAGCAGCATTATCTTGGGACTTAACACCGGGGAGCTGTTTTTT. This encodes CASSIILGLNTGELFF.

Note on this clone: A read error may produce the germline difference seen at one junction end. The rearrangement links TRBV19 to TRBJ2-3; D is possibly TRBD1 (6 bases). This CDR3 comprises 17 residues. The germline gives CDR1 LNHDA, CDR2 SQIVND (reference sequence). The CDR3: CASSVDQQGSVTDTQYF. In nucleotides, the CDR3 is TGTGCCAGTAGTGTAGACCAGCAGGGGTCTGTCACAGATACGCAGTATTTT.

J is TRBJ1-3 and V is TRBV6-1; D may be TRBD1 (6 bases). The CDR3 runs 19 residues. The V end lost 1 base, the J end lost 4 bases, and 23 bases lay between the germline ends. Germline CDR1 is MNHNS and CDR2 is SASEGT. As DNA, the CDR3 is TGTGCCAGCAGTGAAGGAGGGGGACGAGTATTTATCAGGGGAAACACCATATATTTT. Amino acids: CASSEGGGRVFIRGNTIYF.

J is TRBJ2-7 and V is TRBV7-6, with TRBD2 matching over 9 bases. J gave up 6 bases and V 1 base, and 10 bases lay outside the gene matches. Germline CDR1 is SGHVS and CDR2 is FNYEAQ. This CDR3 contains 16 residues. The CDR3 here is CASSLGLAAVPLEQYF. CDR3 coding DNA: TGTGCCAGCAGCTTAGGACTAGCGGCCGTCCCACTCGAGCAGTACTTC.

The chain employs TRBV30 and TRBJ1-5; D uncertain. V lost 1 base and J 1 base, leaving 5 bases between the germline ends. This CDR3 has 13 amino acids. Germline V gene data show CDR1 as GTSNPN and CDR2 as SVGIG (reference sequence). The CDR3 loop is CAWSGQSNQPQHF. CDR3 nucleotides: TGTGCCTGGAGTGGTCAGAGCAATCAGCCCCAGCATTTT.

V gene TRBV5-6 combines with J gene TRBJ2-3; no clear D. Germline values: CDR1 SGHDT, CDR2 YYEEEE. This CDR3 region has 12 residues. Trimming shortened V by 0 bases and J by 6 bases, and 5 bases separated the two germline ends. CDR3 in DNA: TGTGCCAGCAGCTTGGTGGAGGATACGCAGTATTTT. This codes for CASSLVEDTQYF. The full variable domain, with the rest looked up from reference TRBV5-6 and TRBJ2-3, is DAGVTQSPTHLIKTRGQQVTLRCSPKSGHDTVSWYQQALGQGPQFIFQYYEEEERQRGNFPDRFSGHQFPNYSSELNVNALLLGDSALYLCASSLVEDTQYFGPGTRLTVL.

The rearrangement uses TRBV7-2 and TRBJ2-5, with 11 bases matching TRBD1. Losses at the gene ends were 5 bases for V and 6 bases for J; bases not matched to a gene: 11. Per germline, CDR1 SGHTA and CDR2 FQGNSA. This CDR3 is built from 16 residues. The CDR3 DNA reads TGTGCCAGCAGCCCTAGAGGAGGACAGGGGGCAAAGACCCAGTACTTC. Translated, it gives CASSPRGGQGAKTQYF.

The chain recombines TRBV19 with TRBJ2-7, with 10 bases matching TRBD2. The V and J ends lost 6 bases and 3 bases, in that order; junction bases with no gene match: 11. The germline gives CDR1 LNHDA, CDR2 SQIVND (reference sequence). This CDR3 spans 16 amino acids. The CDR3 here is CASSPRSGGAYYEQYF. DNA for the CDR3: TGTGCCAGTAGCCCTCGGAGCGGGGGGGCGTACTACGAGCAGTACTTC.

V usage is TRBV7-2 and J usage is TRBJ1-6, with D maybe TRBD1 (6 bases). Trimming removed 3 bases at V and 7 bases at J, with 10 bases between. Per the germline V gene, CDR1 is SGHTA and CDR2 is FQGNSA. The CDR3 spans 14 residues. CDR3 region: CASSFPGQNSPLHF. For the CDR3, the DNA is TGTGCCAGCAGCTTTCCGGGACAAAATTCACCCCTCCACTTT. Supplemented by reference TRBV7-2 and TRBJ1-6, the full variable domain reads GAGVSQSPSNKVTEKGKDVELRCDPISGHTALYWYRQSLGQGLEFLIYFQGNSAPDKSGLPSDRFSAERTGGSVSTLTIQRTQQEDSAVYLCASSFPGQNSPLHFGNGTRLTVT.

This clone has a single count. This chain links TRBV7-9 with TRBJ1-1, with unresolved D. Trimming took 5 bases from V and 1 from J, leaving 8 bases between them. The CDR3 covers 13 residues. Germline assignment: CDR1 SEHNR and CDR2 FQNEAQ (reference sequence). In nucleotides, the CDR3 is TGTGCCAGCAGCAATGACAAGAACACTGAAGCTTTCTTT. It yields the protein CASSNDKNTEAFF.

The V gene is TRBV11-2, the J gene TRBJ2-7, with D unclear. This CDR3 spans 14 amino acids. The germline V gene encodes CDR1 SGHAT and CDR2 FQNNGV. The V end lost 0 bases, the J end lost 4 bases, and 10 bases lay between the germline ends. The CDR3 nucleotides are TGTGCCAGCAGCTTAGATCCCCCCCCTTACGAGCAGTACTTC. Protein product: CASSLDPPPYEQYF.

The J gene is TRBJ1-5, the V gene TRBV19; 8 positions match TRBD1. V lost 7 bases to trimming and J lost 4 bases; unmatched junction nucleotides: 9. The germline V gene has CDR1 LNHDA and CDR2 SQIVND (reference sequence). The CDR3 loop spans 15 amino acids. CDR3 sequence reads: CASIRDRSENQPQHF. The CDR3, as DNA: TGTGCCAGTATTAGGGACAGGTCCGAAAATCAGCCCCAGCATTTT.

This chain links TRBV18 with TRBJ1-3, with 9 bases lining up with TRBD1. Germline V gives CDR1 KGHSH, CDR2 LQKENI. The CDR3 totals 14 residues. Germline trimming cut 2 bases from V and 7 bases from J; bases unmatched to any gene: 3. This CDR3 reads CASSPGQGQNTIYF. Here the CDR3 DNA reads TGTGCCAGCTCACCAGGACAGGGGCAGAACACCATATATTTT.

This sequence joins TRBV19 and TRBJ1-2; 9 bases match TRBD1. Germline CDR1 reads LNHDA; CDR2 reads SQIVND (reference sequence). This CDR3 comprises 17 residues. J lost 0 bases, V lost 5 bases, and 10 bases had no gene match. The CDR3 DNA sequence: TGTGCCAGTAGTTGGGGGACAGGGACCAAAGCTAACTATGGCTACACCTTC. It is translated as CASSWGTGTKANYGYTF. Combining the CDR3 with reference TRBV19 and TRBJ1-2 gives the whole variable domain DGGITQSPKYLFRKEGQNVTLSCEQNLNHDAMYWYRQDPGQGLRLIYYSQIVNDFQKGDIAEGYSVSREKKESFPLTVTSAQKNPTAFYLCASSWGTGTKANYGYTFGSGTRLTVV.

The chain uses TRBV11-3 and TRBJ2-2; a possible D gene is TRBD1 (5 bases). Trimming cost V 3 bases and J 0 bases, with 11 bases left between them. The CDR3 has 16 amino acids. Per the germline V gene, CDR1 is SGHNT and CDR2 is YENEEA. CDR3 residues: CASSLGRLTNTGELFF. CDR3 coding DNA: TGTGCCAGCAGCTTGGGGCGACTCACGAACACCGGGGAGCTGTTTTTT.

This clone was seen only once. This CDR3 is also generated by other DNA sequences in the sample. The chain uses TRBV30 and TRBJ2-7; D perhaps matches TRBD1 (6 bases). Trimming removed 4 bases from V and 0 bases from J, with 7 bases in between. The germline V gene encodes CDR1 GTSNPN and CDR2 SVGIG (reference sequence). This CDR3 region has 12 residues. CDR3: CAWKQGSYEQYF. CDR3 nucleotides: TGTGCCTGGAAACAGGGCTCCTACGAGCAGTACTTC.

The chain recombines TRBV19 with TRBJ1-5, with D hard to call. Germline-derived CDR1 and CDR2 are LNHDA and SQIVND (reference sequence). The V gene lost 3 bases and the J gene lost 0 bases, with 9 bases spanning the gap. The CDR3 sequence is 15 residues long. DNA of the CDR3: TGTGCCAGTAGTATGATGGCAGATAGCAATCAGCCCCAGCATTTT. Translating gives CASSMMADSNQPQHF.

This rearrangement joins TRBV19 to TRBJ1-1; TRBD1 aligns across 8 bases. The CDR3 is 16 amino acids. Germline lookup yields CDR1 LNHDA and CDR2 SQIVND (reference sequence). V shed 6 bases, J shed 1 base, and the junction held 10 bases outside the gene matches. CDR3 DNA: TGTGCCAGTAGCCGAGGACAGGGAGGCCCGAACACTGAAGCTTTCTTT. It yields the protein CASSRGQGGPNTEAFF.

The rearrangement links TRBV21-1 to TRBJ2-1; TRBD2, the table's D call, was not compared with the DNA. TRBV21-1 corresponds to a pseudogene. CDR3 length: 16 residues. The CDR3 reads CASRRTSGRAWDEQFF. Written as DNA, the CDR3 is TGTGCCAGCAGGAGGACTAGCGGGAGGGCCTGGGATGAGCAGTTCTTC.

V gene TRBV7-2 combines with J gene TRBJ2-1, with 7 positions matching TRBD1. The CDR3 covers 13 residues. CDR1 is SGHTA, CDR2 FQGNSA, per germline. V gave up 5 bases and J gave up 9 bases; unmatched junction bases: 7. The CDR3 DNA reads TGTGCCAGCAGCCGAGACAGGGACCGTGAGCAGTTCTTC. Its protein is CASSRDRDREQFF.